A selection of T cell receptor beta chains follows, all from one sample in a study of regulatory T cells in long-lasting Graves disease. TCRdb re-derived calls from the multiplex PCR reads in MiXCR, one entry per CDR3 protein. The profile shows approximately 540,000 distinct CDR3 sequences, around 11% of them singletons. The same sample was also used in a study of T cells in Graves' hyperthyroidism and ophthalmopathy.

The sequencing here drew on peripheral blood mononuclear cells (PBMCs), taken at new diagnosis, from a patient treated with antithyroid drugs. These receptors were obtained from a woman aged 25 to 39 with Graves disease. The CDR3 runs from the conserved cysteine through the conserved F or W. The D gene is left open where the match is weak. Some rows have no size entry. The others give once, few or many, or a class for an expanded clone.

TRBJ2-2,NA,TRBV30,TRBD2,17,TGTGCCTGGAGTGTAGGTCGAACTAGCGGAAACACCGGGGAGCTGTTTTTT,CAWSVGRTSGNTGELFF
TRBJ1-5,many,TRBV28,NA,11,TGTGCCAGCAGGTCCACTCAGCCCCAGCATTTT,CASRSTQPQHF
TRBJ1-2,NA,TRBV12-3/TRBV12-4,NA,14,TGTGCCAGCAGGCAGACCGGCAGATCCTATGGCTACACCTTC,CASRQTGRSYGYTF
TRBJ2-1,NA,TRBV12-3/TRBV12-4,NA,17,TGTGCCAGCAGTTTACAGGAGCAGCGGAGGGGATACAATGAGCAGTTCTTC,CASSLQEQRRGYNEQFF
TRBJ1-4,many,TRBV4-1,NA,15,TGCGCCAGCAGCCAAGTCGGGACACATAATGAAAAACTGTTTTTT,CASSQVGTHNEKLFF
TRBJ1-1,many,TRBV6-5,NA,15,TGTGCCAGCAGTTACTCGCTCCTTATGAACACTGAAGCTTTCTTT,CASSYSLLMNTEAFF
TRBJ2-1,many,TRBV28,NA,16,TGTGCCAGCACCAAAAGTTGGGGAATTTCCTACAATGAGCAGTTCTTC,CASTKSWGISYNEQFF
TRBJ2-7,many,TRBV19,NA,16,TGTGCCAGTAGTCACGGTTGGACACATCGGACCGGCGAGCAGTACTTC,CASSHGWTHRTGEQYF
TRBJ1-4,few,TRBV11-2,NA,17,TGTGCCAGCAGCTTAGCCTTCAGGGACGCAACTAATGAAAAACTGTTTTTT,CASSLAFRDATNEKLFF
TRBJ2-1,many,TRBV27,NA,12,TGTGCCAGCAGTCCTCAGTCAACGGAGCAGTTCTTC,CASSPQSTEQFF
TRBJ2-5,NA,TRBV20-1,NA,14,TGCAGTGGACTTCGGCCACAGGGACCTGAGACCCAGTACTTC,CSGLRPQGPETQYF
TRBJ1-1,many,TRBV5-4,NA,13,TGTGCCAGCAGCGAGGGACCCCCAGTCGGTGCTTTCTTT,CASSEGPPVGAFF
TRBJ2-3,many,TRBV2,NA,13,TGTGCCAGCTCGGTATTCAACACAGATACGCAGTATTTT,CASSVFNTDTQYF
TRBJ2-2,NA,TRBV6-9,NA,15,TGTGCCAGCAGTTATTGGGCAATACCGGACCGGGAGCTGTTTTTT,CASSYWAIPDRELFF
TRBJ2-3,many,TRBV10-3,NA,16,TGTGCCATCAGTGAGTGGAGCGGCCTGAACACAGATACGCAGTATTTT,CAISEWSGLNTDTQYF
TRBJ1-1,many,TRBV2,TRBD1,14,TGTGCCAGCAGTGGACAGGGGGCCGGGACTGAAGCTTTCTTT,CASSGQGAGTEAFF
TRBJ1-5,many,TRBV6-1,NA,12,TGTGCCAGCAAAGAGGTCAATCAGCCCCAGCATTTT,CASKEVNQPQHF
TRBJ2-1,few,TRBV6-1,TRBD2,15,TGTGCCAGCCGACCCCCCGGGAGGTGGGGCAATGAGCAGTTCTTC,CASRPPGRWGNEQFF
TRBJ2-5,many,TRBV18,NA,14,TGTGCCAGCTCACCTTTGGGGGGCGATGAGACCCAGTACTTC,CASSPLGGDETQYF
TRBJ1-2,few,TRBV5-4,NA,13,TGTGCCAGCAGCCCCGACAGGAGCTATGGCTACACCTTC,CASSPDRSYGYTF
TRBJ1-2,many,TRBV5-6,NA,16,TGTGCCAGCAGCTTGGAAGCCGTACCGGGCCACTATGGCTACACCTTC,CASSLEAVPGHYGYTF
TRBJ2-7,few,TRBV5-1,NA,14,TGCGCCAGCAGCTTGACAACCGGGGGCTACGAGCAGTACTTC,CASSLTTGGYEQYF
TRBJ2-4,NA,TRBV3-1,NA,13,TGTGCCAGCAGAGGTGATGGCAAAAGCATTCAGTACTTC,CASRGDGKSIQYF
TRBJ1-2,many,TRBV6-2/TRBV6-3,TRBD1,14,TGTGCCAGCGGTGGGACAGGGGAGAAGGATGGCTACACCTTC,CASGGTGEKDGYTF
TRBJ2-2,many,TRBV15,TRBD2,17,TGTGCCACCAGCAGAGGAACTAGCGGAGCGAACACCGGGGAGCTGTTTTTT,CATSRGTSGANTGELFF
TRBJ2-7,many,TRBV6-8,TRBD2,15,TGTGCCAGCAGTTACGGTCCCACTAGCGTCAACGAGCAGTACTTC,CASSYGPTSVNEQYF
TRBJ2-1,many,TRBV6-9,NA,11,TGTGCCAGCAGTTACACAGCAGAGCGGTTCTTC,CASSYTAERFF
TRBJ2-5,many,TRBV7-3,NA,13,TGTGCCAGCAGCACCCAGCCCCAAGAGACCCAGTACTTC,CASSTQPQETQYF
TRBJ2-3,many,TRBV20-1,TRBD2,16,TGCAGTGCTAGTACCTACCAGCGGGAGGGCCCAGATACGCAGTATTTT,CSASTYQREGPDTQYF
TRBJ1-4,few,TRBV4-1,NA,13,TGCGCCAGCAGCCAAGCCCGTCTAGAAAAACTGTTTTTT,CASSQARLEKLFF
TRBJ2-3,few,TRBV19,NA,15,TGTGCCAGCCAACTAGGCGGGATAGGGGCAGATACGCAGTATTTT,CASQLGGIGADTQYF
TRBJ2-5,NA,TRBV6-2/TRBV6-3,NA,14,TGTGCCAGCAGTTTTATACCCCAAGGAGAGACCCAGTACTTC,CASSFIPQGETQYF
TRBJ2-5,many,TRBV27,NA,15,TGTGCCAGCAGTGGAACTCGAGGGGGTTGGGAGACCCAGTACTTC,CASSGTRGGWETQYF
TRBJ2-4,many,TRBV15,TRBD1,16,TGTGCCACCAGCAAGTATGGGGGACAGGGGAAAAACATTCAGTACTTC,CATSKYGGQGKNIQYF
TRBJ1-1,NA,TRBV4-1,NA,11,TGCGCCAGCAACCAAAGTGCAAAAGCTTTCTTT,CASNQSAKAFF
TRBJ1-4,many,TRBV2,NA,14,TGTGCCAGCAGTGACGTCCTCAATACGGAAAAACTGTTTTTT,CASSDVLNTEKLFF
TRBJ2-4,few,TRBV6-2/TRBV6-3,TRBD1,16,TGTGCCAGCAGTCTCCGACAGGGCAAAACCAAAAACATTCAGTACTTC,CASSLRQGKTKNIQYF
TRBJ1-2,many,TRBV7-9,TRBD1,15,TGTGCCAGCAGCCCCCCGGCACAGGGGATGTATGGCTACACCTTC,CASSPPAQGMYGYTF
TRBJ2-2,many,TRBV11-3,NA,16,TGTGCCAGCAGCTTATCGGCGGGGCTGAACACCGGGGAGCTGTTTTTT,CASSLSAGLNTGELFF
TRBJ1-5,many,TRBV28,NA,16,TGTGCCAGCAGTTTATTCCCGGCGAGCCGACCTCAGCCCCAGCATTTT,CASSLFPASRPQPQHF
TRBJ2-7,few,TRBV20-1,NA,15,TGCAGTGCTAGACTCTATGTAGCGGCCTCCTACGAGCAGTACTTC,CSARLYVAASYEQYF
TRBJ2-1,NA,TRBV7-9,NA,15,TGTGCCAGCAGCTTCGAGCGGGCGTTAGCAAATGAGCAGTTCTTC,CASSFERALANEQFF
TRBJ2-7,many,TRBV30,NA,16,TGTGCCTGGAGTAGGGGAGCCACAGGGGCGGGATACGAGCAGTACTTC,CAWSRGATGAGYEQYF